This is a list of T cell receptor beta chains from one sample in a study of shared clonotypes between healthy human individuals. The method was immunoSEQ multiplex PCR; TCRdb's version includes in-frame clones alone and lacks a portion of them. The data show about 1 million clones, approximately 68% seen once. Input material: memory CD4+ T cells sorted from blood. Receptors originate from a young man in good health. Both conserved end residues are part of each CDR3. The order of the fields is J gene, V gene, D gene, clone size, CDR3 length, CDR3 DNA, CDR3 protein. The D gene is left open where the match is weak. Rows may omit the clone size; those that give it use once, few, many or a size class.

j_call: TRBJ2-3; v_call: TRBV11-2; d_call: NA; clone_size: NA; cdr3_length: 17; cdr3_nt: TGTGCCAGCAGCTTAACCCAACACGGGGGTGGGACAGATACGCAGTATTTT; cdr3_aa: CASSLTQHGGGTDTQYF
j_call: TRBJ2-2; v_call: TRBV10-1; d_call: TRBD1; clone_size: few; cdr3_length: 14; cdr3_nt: TGCGCCAGCAGTCCAGGGGGCTCTACCGGGGAGCTGTTTTTT; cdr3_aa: CASSPGGSTGELFF
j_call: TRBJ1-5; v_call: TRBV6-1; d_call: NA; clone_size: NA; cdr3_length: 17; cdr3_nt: TGTGCCAGCAGTGACCTAGCGGGAACAGGGTCCGGTCAGCCCCAGCATTTT; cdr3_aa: CASSDLAGTGSGQPQHF
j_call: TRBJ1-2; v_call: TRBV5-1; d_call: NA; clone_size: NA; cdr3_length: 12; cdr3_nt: TGCGCCAGCAGTGAAGGGGCCCATGGCTACACCTTC; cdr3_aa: CASSEGAHGYTF
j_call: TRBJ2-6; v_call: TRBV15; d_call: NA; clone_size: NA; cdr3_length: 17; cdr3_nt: TGTGCCACCAGCAGAGATCCACCGGGCTCTGGGGCCAACGTCCTGACTTTC; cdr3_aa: CATSRDPPGSGANVLTF
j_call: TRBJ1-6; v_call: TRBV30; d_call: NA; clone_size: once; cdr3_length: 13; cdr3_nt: TGTGCCTGGAGTGTGGATTTTAATTCACCCCTCCACTTT; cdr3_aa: CAWSVDFNSPLHF
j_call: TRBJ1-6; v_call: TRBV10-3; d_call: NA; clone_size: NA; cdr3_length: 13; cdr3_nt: TGTGCCATCACCCAGGGGCGGGATTCACCCCTCCACTTT; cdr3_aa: CAITQGRDSPLHF
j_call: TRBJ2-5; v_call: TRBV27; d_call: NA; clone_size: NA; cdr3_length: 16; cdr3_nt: TGTGCCAGCAGTTTAGGAGAGGGGGGGAGGAGAGAGACCCAGTACTTC; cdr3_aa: CASSLGEGGRRETQYF
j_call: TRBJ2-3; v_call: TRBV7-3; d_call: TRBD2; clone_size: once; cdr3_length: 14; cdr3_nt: TGTGCCAGCAGCCCTGGGACTAACACAGATACGCAGTATTTT; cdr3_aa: CASSPGTNTDTQYF
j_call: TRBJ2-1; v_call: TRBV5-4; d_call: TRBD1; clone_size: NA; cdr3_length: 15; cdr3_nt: TGTGCCAGCAGCTGGCCGGGACAGGGCTTCAATGAGCAGTTCTTC; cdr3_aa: CASSWPGQGFNEQFF
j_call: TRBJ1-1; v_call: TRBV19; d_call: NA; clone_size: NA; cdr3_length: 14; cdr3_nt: TGTGCCAGTAGTATGTTACAGGGTGCCACTGAAGCTTTCTTT; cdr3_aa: CASSMLQGATEAFF
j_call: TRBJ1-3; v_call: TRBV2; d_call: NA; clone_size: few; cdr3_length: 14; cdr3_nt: TGTGCCAGCAGACGTCAGGGGACTGGAAACACCATATATTTT; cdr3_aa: CASRRQGTGNTIYF
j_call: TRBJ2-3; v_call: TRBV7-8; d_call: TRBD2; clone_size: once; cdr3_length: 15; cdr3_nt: TGTGCCAGCAGCTTGGGACTATTTAGCACAGATACGCAGTATTTT; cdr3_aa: CASSLGLFSTDTQYF
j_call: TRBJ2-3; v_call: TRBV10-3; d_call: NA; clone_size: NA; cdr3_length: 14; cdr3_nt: TGTGCCATCAGTGAGAGTCAGGCACCAGATACGCAGTATTTT; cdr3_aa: CAISESQAPDTQYF
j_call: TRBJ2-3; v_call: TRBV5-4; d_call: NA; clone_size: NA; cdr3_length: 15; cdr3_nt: TGTGCCAGCAGCTTGGAGGACTCTAGCACAGATACGCAGTATTTT; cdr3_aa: CASSLEDSSTDTQYF
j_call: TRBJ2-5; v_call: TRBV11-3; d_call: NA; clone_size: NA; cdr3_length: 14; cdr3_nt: TGTGCCAGCAGCTTAGACAGGGGCGCAGAGACCCAGTACTTC; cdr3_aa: CASSLDRGAETQYF